The T cell receptor beta chain described here comes from a study of cytomegalovirus exposure and HLA in healthy donors. Points from the study as a whole: Cytomegalovirus-associated TCR beta chains were listed, numbering over 150.

CDR3 length equals 13 residues. The germline CDR1 and CDR2 sequences are SGHRS and YFSETQ. Trimming took 6 bases from V and 4 from J, leaving 11 bases between them. This clone was found a few times. Its antigen is not identified. The protocol was immunoSEQ multiplex PCR, while the TCRdb copy is restricted to in-frame clones and leaves out a portion. The sample carries under 150,000 clones, 88% recorded once. The sequenced sample consisted of PBMCs. The J gene is TRBJ2-1, the V gene TRBV5-1; D possibly corresponds to TRBD2 (6 bases). The TCR comes from a woman between 18 and 29 years old in good health and CMV-seropositive. The CDR3 nucleotides are TGCGCCAGCACGGGACTGGCATACAATGAGCAGTTCTTC. It yields the protein CASTGLAYNEQFF.